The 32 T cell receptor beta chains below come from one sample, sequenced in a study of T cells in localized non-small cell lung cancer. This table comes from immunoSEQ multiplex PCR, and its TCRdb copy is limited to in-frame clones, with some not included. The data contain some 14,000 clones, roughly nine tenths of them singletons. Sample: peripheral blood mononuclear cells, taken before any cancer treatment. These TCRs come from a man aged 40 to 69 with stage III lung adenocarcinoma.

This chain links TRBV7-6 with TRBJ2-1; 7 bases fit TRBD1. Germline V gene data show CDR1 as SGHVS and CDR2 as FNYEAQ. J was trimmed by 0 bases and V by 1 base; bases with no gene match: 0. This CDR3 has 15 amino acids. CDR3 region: CASSLDRGSYNEQFF. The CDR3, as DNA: TGTGCCAGCAGCTTAGACAGGGGCTCCTACAATGAGCAGTTCTTC.

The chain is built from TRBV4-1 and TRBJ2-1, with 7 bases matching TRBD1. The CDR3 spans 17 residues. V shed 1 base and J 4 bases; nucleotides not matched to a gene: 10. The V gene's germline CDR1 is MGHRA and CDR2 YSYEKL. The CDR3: CASSQVRQGSRYNEQFF. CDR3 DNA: TGCGCCAGCAGCCAAGTCCGACAGGGCTCCCGATACAATGAGCAGTTCTTC.

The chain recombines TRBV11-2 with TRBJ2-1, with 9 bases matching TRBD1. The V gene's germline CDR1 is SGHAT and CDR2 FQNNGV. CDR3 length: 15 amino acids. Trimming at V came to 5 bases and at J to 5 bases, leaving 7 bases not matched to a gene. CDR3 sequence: CASSRGTGLNNEQFF. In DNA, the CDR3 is TGTGCCAGCAGCCGCGGGACAGGGCTTAACAATGAGCAGTTCTTC. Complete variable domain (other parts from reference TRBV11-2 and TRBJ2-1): EAGVAQSPRYKIIEKRQSVAFWCNPISGHATLYWYQQILGQGPKLLIQFQNNGVVDDSQLPKDRFSAERLKGVDSTLKIQPAKLEDSAVYLCASSRGTGLNNEQFFGPGTRLTVL.

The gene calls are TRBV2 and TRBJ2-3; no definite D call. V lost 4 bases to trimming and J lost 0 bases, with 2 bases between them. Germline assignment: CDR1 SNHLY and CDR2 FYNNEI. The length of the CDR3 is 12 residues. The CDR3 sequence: CASSGSTDTQYF. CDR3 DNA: TGTGCCAGCAGTGGGAGCACAGATACGCAGTATTTT.

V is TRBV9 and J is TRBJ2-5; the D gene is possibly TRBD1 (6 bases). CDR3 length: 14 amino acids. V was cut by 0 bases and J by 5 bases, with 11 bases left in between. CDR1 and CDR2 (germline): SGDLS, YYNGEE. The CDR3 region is CASSVDWGLETQYF. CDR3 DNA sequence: TGTGCCAGCAGCGTAGATTGGGGGCTGGAGACCCAGTACTTC.

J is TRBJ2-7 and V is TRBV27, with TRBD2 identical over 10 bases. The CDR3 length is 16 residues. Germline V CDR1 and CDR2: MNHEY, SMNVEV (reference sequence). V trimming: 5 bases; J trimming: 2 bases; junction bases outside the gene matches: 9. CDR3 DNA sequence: TGTGCCAGCAGTCGGCTAGCGGGGGCCCTTCCCTACGAGCAGTACTTC. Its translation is CASSRLAGALPYEQYF.

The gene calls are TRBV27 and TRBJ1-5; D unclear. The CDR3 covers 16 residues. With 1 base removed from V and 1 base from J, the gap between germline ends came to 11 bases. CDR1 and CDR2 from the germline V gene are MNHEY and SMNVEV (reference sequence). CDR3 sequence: CASSLFPAGSNQPQHF. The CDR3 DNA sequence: TGTGCCAGCAGTTTATTTCCCGCCGGCAGCAATCAGCCCCAGCATTTT.

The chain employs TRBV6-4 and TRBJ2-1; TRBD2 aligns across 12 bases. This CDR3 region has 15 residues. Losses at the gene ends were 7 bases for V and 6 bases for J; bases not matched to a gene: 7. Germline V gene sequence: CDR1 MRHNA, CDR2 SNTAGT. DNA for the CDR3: TGTGCCAGCACCAGACTAGCGGGAGAAGGCAATGAGCAGTTCTTC. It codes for CASTRLAGEGNEQFF.

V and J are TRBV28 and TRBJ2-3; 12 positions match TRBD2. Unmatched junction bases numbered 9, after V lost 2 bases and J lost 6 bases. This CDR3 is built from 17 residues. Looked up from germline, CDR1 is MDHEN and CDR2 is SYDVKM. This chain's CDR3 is CASSLGASGRALDTQYF. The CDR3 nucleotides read TGTGCCAGCAGTTTAGGCGCTAGCGGGAGGGCCTTGGATACGCAGTATTTT.

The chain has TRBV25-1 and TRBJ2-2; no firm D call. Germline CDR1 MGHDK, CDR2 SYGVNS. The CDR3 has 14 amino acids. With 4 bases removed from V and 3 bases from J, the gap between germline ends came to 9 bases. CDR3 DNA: TGTGCCAGCAGTGGGACGCTAGACACCGGGGAGCTGTTTTTT. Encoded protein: CASSGTLDTGELFF.

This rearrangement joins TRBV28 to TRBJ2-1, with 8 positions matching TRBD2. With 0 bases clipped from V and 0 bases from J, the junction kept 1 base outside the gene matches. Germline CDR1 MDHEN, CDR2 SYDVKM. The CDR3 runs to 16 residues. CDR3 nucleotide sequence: TGTGCCAGCAGTTTATGGCGGGAGGACTCCTACAATGAGCAGTTCTTC. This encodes CASSLWREDSYNEQFF.

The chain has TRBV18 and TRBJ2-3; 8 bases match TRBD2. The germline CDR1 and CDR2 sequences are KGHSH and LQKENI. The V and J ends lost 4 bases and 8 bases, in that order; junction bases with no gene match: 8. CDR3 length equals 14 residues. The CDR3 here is CASSQGTSLGTQYF. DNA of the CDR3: TGTGCCAGCTCACAAGGGACTAGTCTCGGTACGCAGTATTTT.

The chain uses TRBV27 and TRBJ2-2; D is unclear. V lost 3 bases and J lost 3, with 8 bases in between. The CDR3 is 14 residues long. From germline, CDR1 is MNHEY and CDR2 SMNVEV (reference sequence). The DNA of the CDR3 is TGTGCCAGCAGTTTTGGAACCCACACCGGGGAGCTGTTTTTT. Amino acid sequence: CASSFGTHTGELFF.

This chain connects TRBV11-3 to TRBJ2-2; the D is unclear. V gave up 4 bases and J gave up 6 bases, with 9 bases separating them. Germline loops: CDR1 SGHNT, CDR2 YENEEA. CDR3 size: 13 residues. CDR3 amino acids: CASSSRWAGELFF. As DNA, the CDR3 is TGTGCCAGCAGCTCCCGGTGGGCCGGGGAGCTGTTTTTT.

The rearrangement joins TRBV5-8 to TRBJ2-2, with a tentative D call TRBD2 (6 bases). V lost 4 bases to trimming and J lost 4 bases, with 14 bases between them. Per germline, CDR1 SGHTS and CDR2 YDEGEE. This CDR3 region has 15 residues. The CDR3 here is CASSPEGRVTGELFF. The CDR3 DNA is TGTGCCAGCAGCCCGGAGGGACGGGTCACCGGGGAGCTGTTTTTT.

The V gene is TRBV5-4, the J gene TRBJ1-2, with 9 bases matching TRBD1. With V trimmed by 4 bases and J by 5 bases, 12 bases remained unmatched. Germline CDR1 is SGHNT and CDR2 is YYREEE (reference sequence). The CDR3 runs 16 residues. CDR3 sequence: CASSPGTGSSFYGYTF. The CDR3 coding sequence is TGTGCCAGCAGCCCTGGGACAGGGTCCTCATTTTATGGCTACACCTTC.

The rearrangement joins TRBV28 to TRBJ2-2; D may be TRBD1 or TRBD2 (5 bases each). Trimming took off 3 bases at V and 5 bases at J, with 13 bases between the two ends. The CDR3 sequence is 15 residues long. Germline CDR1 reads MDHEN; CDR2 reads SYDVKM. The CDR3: CASSFEGRWTGELFF. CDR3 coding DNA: TGTGCCAGCAGTTTCGAGGGGCGGTGGACCGGGGAGCTGTTTTTT. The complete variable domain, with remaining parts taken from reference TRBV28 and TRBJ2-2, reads DVKVTQSSRYLVKRTGEKVFLECVQDMDHENMFWYRQDPGLGLRLIYFSYDVKMKEKGDIPEGYSVSREKKERFSLILESASTNQTSMYLCASSFEGRWTGELFFGEGSRLTVL.

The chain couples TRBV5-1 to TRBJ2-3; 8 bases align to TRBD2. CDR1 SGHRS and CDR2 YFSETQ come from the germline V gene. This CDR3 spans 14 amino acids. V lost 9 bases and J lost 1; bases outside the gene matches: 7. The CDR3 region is CATREGGRTDTQYF. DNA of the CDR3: TGCGCCACCCGGGAGGGGGGCCGCACAGATACGCAGTATTTT.

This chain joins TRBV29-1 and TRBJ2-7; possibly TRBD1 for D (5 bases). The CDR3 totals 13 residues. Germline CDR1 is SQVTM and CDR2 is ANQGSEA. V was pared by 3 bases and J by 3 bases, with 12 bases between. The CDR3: CSVEQGGSYEQYF. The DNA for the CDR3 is TGCAGCGTTGAGCAGGGCGGTAGCTACGAGCAGTACTTC.

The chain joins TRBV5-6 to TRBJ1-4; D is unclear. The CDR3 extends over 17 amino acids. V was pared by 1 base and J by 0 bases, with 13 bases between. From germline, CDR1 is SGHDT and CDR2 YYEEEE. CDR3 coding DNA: TGTGCCAGCAGCTTGAGTCCGGGGTTGTCAACTAATGAAAAACTGTTTTTT. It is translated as CASSLSPGLSTNEKLFF.

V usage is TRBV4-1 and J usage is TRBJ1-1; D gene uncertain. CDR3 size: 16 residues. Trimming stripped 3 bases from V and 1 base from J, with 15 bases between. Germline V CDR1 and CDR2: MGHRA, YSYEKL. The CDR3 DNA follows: TGCGCCAGCAGCCACACAGTTAACAGTCGGAACACTGAAGCTTTCTTT. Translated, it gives CASSHTVNSRNTEAFF.

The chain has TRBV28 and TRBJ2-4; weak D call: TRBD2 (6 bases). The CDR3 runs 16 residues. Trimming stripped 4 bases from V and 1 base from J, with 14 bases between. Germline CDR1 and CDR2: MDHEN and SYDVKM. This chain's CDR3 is CASSSGGALAKNIQYF. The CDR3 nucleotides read TGTGCCAGCAGTTCGGGCGGGGCCCTGGCCAAAAACATTCAGTACTTC.

CDR3 sequence reads: CASRPLVAYNEQFF. For the CDR3, the DNA is TGTGCCAGCAGGCCACTAGTGGCCTACAATGAGCAGTTCTTC. This chain links TRBV27 with TRBJ2-1; D might be TRBD2 (5 bases). Germline CDR1 MNHEY, CDR2 SMNVEV (reference sequence). V gave up 6 bases and J gave up 2 bases, with 11 bases separating them. This CDR3 region has 14 residues.

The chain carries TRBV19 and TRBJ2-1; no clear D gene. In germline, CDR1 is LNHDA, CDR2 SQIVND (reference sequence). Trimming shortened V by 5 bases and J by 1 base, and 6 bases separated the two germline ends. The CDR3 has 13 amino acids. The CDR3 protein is CASSSDSYNEQFF. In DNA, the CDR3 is TGTGCCAGTAGTTCCGATTCCTACAATGAGCAGTTCTTC.

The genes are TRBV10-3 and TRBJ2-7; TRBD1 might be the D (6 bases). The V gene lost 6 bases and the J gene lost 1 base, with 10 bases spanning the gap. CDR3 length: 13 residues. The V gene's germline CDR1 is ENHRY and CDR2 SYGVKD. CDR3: CAIRAQGSYEQYF. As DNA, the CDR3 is TGTGCCATCAGAGCACAGGGTTCCTACGAGCAGTACTTC.

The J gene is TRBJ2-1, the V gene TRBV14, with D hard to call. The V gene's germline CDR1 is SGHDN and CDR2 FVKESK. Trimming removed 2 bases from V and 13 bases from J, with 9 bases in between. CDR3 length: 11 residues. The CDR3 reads CASSQQARQFF. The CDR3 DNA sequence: TGTGCCAGCAGCCAACAGGCACGACAGTTCTTC.

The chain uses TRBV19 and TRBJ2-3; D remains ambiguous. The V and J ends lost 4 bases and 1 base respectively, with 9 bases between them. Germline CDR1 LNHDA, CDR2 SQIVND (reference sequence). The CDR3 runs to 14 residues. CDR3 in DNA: TGTGCCAGTAGTACCCGAGACCGCACAGATACGCAGTATTTT. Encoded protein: CASSTRDRTDTQYF.

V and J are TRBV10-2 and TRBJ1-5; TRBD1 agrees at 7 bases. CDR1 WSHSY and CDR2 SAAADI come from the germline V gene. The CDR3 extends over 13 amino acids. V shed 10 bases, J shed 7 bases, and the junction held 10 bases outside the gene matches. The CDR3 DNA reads TGCGCCACCAGAACAGGGGATTACCAGCCCCAGCATTTT. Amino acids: CATRTGDYQPQHF.

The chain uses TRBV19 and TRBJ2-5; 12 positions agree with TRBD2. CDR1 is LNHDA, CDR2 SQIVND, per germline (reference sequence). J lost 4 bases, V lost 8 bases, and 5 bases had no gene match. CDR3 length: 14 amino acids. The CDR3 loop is CASSLAGGLETQYF. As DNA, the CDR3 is TGTGCCAGTTCCCTAGCGGGAGGGCTAGAGACCCAGTACTTC. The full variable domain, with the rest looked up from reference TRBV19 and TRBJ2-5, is DGGITQSPKYLFRKEGQNVTLSCEQNLNHDAMYWYRQDPGQGLRLIYYSQIVNDFQKGDIAEGYSVSREKKESFPLTVTSAQKNPTAFYLCASSLAGGLETQYFGPGTRLLVL.

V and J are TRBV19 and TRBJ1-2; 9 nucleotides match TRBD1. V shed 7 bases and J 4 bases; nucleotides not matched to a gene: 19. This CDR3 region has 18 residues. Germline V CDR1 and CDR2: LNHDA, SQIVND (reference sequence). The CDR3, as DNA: TGTGCCAGTACCAATCCCCGTTCTGGGGGACAGGGAGGCTATGGCTACACCTTC. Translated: CASTNPRSGGQGGYGYTF.

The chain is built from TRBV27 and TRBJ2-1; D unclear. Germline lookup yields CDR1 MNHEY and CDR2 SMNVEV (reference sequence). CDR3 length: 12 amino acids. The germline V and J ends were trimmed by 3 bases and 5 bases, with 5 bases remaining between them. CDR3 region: CASSFRDNEQFF. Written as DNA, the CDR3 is TGTGCCAGCAGTTTTCGGGACAATGAGCAGTTCTTC.

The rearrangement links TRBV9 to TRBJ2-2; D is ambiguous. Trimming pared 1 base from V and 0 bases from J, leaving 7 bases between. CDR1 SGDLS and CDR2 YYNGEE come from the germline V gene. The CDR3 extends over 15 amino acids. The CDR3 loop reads CASSVSEANTGELFF. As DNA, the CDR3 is TGTGCCAGCAGCGTAAGCGAAGCGAACACCGGGGAGCTGTTTTTT.